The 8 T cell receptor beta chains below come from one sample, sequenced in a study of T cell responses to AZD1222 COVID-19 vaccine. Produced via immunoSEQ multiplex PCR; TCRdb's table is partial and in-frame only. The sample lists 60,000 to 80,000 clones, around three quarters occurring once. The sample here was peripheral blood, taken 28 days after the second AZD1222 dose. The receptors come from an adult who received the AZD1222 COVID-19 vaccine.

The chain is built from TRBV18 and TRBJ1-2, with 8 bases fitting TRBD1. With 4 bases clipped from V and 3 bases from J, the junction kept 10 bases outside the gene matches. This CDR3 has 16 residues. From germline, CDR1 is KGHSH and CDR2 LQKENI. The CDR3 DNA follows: TGTGCCAGCTCACTGACAGGGGACGGAAGGGACTATGGCTACACCTTC. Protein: CASSLTGDGRDYGYTF.

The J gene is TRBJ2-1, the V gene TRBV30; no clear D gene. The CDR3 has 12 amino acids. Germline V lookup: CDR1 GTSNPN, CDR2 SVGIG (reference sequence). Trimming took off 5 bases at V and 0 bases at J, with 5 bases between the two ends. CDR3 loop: CAWGASYNEQFF. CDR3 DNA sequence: TGTGCCTGGGGAGCCTCCTACAATGAGCAGTTCTTC.

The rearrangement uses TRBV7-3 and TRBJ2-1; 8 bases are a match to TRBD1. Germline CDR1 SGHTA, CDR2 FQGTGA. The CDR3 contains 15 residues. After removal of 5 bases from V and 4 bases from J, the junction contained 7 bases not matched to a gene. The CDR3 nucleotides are TGTGCCAGCAGCGCTCTCGGACAGGGATACAATGAGCAGTTCTTC. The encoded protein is CASSALGQGYNEQFF.

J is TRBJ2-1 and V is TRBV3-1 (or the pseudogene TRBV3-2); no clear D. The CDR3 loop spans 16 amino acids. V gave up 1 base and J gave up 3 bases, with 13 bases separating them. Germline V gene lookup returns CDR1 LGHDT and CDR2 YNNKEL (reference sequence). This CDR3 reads CASSQGMGSLYNEQFF. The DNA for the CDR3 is TGTGCCAGCAGCCAAGGGATGGGTAGCCTCTACAATGAGCAGTTCTTC.

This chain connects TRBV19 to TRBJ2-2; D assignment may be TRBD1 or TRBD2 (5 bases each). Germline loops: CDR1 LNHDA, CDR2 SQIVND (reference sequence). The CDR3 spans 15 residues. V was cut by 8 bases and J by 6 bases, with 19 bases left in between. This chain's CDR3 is CASETGGRGAGELFF. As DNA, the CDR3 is TGTGCCAGTGAGACCGGTGGGAGAGGGGCCGGGGAGCTGTTTTTT. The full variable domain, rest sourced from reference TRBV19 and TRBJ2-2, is DGGITQSPKYLFRKEGQNVTLSCEQNLNHDAMYWYRQDPGQGLRLIYYSQIVNDFQKGDIAEGYSVSREKKESFPLTVTSAQKNPTAFYLCASETGGRGAGELFFGEGSRLTVL.

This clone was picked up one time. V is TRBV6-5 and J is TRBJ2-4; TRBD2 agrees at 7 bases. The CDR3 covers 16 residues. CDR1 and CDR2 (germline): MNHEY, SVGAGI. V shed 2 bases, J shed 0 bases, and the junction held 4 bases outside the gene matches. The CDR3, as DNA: TGTGCCAGCAGTTACACTAGCGAGAAAGCCAAAAACATTCAGTACTTC. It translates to CASSYTSEKAKNIQYF.

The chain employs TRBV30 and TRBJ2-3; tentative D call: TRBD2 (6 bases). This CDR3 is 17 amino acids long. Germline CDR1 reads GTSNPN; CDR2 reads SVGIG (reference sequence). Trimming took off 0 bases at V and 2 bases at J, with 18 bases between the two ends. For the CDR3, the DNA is TGTGCCTGGAGTGTGGCCGGGGTTAGCGGAGCCACAGATACGCAGTATTTT. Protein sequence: CAWSVAGVSGATDTQYF.

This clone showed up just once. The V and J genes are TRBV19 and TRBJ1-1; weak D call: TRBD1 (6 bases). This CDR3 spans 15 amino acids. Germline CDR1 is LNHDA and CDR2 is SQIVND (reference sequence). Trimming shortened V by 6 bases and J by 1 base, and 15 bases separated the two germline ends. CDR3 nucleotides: TGTGCCAGTAGGTGGAGTGGGGGCGCGAACACTGAAGCTTTCTTT. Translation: CASRWSGGANTEAFF.